The 18 T cell receptor beta chains in this list originate from one sample, sequenced in a study of blood T cell repertoires in COVID-19. Method: immunoSEQ multiplex PCR; TCRdb's copy keeps in-frame clones and lacks some. The profile shows more than 110,000 clones, approximately 85% of them singletons. Source material: peripheral blood. These receptors were collected from a middle-aged man with acute or convalescent COVID-19.

The J gene is TRBJ1-6, the V gene TRBV9, with D possibly being TRBD1 (6 bases). Trimming took 0 bases from V and 5 from J, leaving 6 bases between them. The germline CDR1 and CDR2 sequences are SGDLS and YYNGEE. This CDR3 has 14 residues. The CDR3 bases are TGTGCCAGCAGCGTAGGGACAGATAATTCACCCCTCCACTTT. As protein: CASSVGTDNSPLHF.

This chain joins TRBV3-1 (or the pseudogene TRBV3-2) and TRBJ2-3; TRBD1 matches at 8 bases. The CDR3 is made up of 15 amino acids. V was pared by 5 bases and J by 6 bases, with 10 bases of the junction left unmatched. The germline gives CDR1 LGHDT, CDR2 YNNKEL (reference sequence). CDR3 in DNA: TGTGCCAGCAGCTACAAACCGGACAGGGAGGATACGCAGTATTTT. Translating gives CASSYKPDREDTQYF.

This clone was recorded only once. CDR3 sequence: CAISQGLQGEKLFF. CDR3 in DNA: TGTGCCATCAGCCAAGGATTACAGGGTGAAAAACTGTTTTTT. The rearrangement uses TRBV10-3 and TRBJ1-4, with D possibly TRBD1 on 6 matching bases. V was pared by 6 bases and J by 7 bases, with 15 bases between. The CDR3 totals 14 residues. From germline, CDR1 is ENHRY and CDR2 SYGVKD.

The CDR3 sequence: CASSVTGSGYTF. The CDR3 bases are TGTGCCAGCAGTGTCACAGGGTCTGGCTACACCTTC. V gene TRBV28 combines with J gene TRBJ1-2; tentative D call: TRBD1 (6 bases). Trimming took off 5 bases at V and 7 bases at J, with 11 bases between the two ends. Germline V lookup: CDR1 MDHEN, CDR2 SYDVKM. The CDR3 totals 12 residues.

The chain has TRBV9 and TRBJ2-3, with 7 bases aligning to TRBD2. The CDR3 is 16 residues long. V gave up 4 bases and J gave up 4 bases; unmatched junction bases: 12. Germline lookup yields CDR1 SGDLS and CDR2 YYNGEE. The CDR3 DNA is TGTGCCAGCAGCACCAGAAGTGGGGGGGAAGCAGATACGCAGTATTTT. This codes for CASSTRSGGEADTQYF.

V and J are TRBV11-2 and TRBJ1-2; 7 bases line up with TRBD1. V was clipped by 1 base and J by 3 bases; unmatched bases: 2. Germline lookup yields CDR1 SGHAT and CDR2 FQNNGV. This CDR3 has 14 amino acids. This CDR3 is CASSLGRGDYGYTF. The CDR3 DNA reads as TGTGCCAGCAGCTTAGGCAGGGGGGACTATGGCTACACCTTC.

The rearrangement links TRBV6-2 or TRBV6-3 to TRBJ2-3; 9 positions match TRBD2. Germline V gene sequence: CDR1 MNHEY, CDR2 SVGEGT. The CDR3 consists of 15 residues. V lost 2 bases and J lost 4; bases outside the gene matches: 4. DNA for the CDR3: TGTGCCAGCAGTTACCTGGCGGGGGGGGCAGATACGCAGTATTTT. Amino acids: CASSYLAGGADTQYF.

The chain links TRBV3-1 (or the pseudogene TRBV3-2) to TRBJ2-7; 8 bases match TRBD2. Germline CDR1 LGHDT, CDR2 YNNKEL (reference sequence). This CDR3 region has 16 residues. The V segment lost 3 bases and the J segment 1 base; nucleotides outside the gene matches: 8. The CDR3 nucleotides are TGTGCCAGCAGCCATCTGGTAGCGGGGAGTTCCTACGAGCAGTACTTC. Amino acids: CASSHLVAGSSYEQYF.

This chain links TRBV6-5 with TRBJ1-2; perhaps TRBD1 as D (6 bases). V lost 2 bases and J lost 7, with 20 bases in between. CDR3 size: 16 residues. From germline, CDR1 is MNHEY and CDR2 SVGAGI. CDR3 sequence (DNA): TGTGCCAGCAGTTACGGGGGACACCTGGATATCAGTGGCTACACCTTC. Its protein is CASSYGGHLDISGYTF.

In DNA form, the CDR3 reads TGTGCCAGCAGCTCGGGGGTTTTCTCCTACAATGAGCAGTTCTTC. Its translation is CASSSGVFSYNEQFF. The chain combines TRBV7-9 with TRBJ2-1; TRBD2 is a possible D gene (6 bases). With 4 bases removed from V and 0 bases from J, the gap between germline ends came to 10 bases. This CDR3 spans 15 amino acids. Germline V gene data show CDR1 as SEHNR and CDR2 as FQNEAQ (reference sequence).

The rearrangement links TRBV5-4 to TRBJ2-7; 7 bases fit TRBD1. Germline V CDR1 and CDR2: SGHNT, YYREEE (reference sequence). The CDR3 has 15 residues. The junction had 9 bases not matched to a gene; V was cut back by 6 bases and J by 0 bases. The CDR3 region is CASTPYRDSSYEQYF. The CDR3 DNA reads TGTGCCAGCACCCCATACCGGGACAGCTCCTACGAGCAGTACTTC.

This sequence joins TRBV12-1 and TRBJ2-2; TRBD2 reflects the table's D call only, with no check against the DNA. TRBV12-1 is a pseudogene. The CDR3 has 16 amino acids. CDR3 nucleotides: TGTGCCAGCAGCTTTTTGTCGGGATGGAACACCGGGGAGCTGTTTTTT. Amino acids: CASSFLSGWNTGELFF.

This sequence joins TRBV15 and TRBJ1-2; no definite D call. The CDR3 runs to 18 residues. CDR1 is LNHNV, CDR2 YYDKDF, per germline (reference sequence). The ends were cut back, 1 base at V and 3 bases at J, with 21 bases in the middle. The CDR3 region has the DNA TGTGCCACCAGCAGAGCCCGGAGCACCCCAGTCCGGGACTATGGCTACACCTTC. The encoded protein is CATSRARSTPVRDYGYTF.

The V gene is TRBV11-2, the J gene TRBJ2-1; 8 bases match TRBD1. The CDR3 runs to 15 residues. Unmatched junction bases numbered 6, after V lost 2 bases and J lost 6 bases. Germline CDR1 reads SGHAT; CDR2 reads FQNNGV. The CDR3 DNA reads TGTGCCAGCAGCTTATCCAGGGGGCGAGCCAATGAGCAGTTCTTC. Its protein is CASSLSRGRANEQFF.

This clone appeared a few times. V usage is TRBV15 and J usage is TRBJ2-7; TRBD1 matches 8 bases. The CDR3 runs 15 residues. The V segment lost 0 bases and the J segment 3 bases; nucleotides outside the gene matches: 4. CDR1 and CDR2 from the germline V gene are LNHNV and YYDKDF (reference sequence). CDR3 in DNA: TGTGCCACCAGCAGAGATCAGGGGGCAAGCTACGAGCAGTACTTC. Encoded protein: CATSRDQGASYEQYF.

V and J are TRBV18 and TRBJ2-3, with D possibly matching TRBD1 (5 bases). V lost 4 bases, J lost 5 bases, and 25 bases lay in between. Germline lookup yields CDR1 KGHSH and CDR2 LQKENI. The CDR3 totals 18 residues. CDR3 DNA: TGTGCCAGCTCACTCGCCCCATTGTTCGGCCAGGGAAAAGATACGCAGTATTTT. It is translated as CASSLAPLFGQGKDTQYF.

This chain connects TRBV9 to TRBJ1-6; D call uncertain. The CDR3 spans 14 residues. Germline lookup yields CDR1 SGDLS and CDR2 YYNGEE. Between the trimmed V and J ends, which lost 1 base and 5 bases, there was a span of 7 bases. The CDR3 nucleotides are TGTGCCAGCAGCGTAAACGGGAATAATTCACCCCTCCACTTT. It translates to CASSVNGNNSPLHF.

The chain employs TRBV6-5 and TRBJ2-1, with D possibly TRBD2 on 5 matching bases. Germline V gives CDR1 MNHEY, CDR2 SVGAGI. V was trimmed by 6 bases and J by 6 bases, leaving 18 bases between them. The CDR3 is 15 residues long. CDR3 region: CASRVVTGSLNEQFF. For the CDR3, the DNA is TGTGCCAGCAGGGTCGTCACGGGAAGTCTCAATGAGCAGTTCTTC.